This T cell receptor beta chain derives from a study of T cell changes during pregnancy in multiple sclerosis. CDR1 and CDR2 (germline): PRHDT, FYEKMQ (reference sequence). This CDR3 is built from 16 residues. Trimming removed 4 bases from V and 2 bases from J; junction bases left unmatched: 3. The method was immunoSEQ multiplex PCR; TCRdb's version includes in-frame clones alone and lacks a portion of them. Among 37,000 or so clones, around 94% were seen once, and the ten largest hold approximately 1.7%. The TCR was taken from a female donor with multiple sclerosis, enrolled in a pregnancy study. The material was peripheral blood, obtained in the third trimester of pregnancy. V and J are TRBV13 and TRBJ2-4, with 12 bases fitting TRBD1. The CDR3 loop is CASSYWDRGPKNIQYF. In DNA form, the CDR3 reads TGTGCCAGCAGCTATTGGGACAGGGGGCCCAAAAACATTCAGTACTTC.